These 15 T cell receptor beta chains share one sample of origin, sequenced in a study of response to subunit inactivated influenza vaccine (dated by TCRdb to the late 2010s). Receptor libraries were prepared by RT-PCR. Instrument used: Illumina HiSeq 2500. The raw public reads went through TCRdb reprocessing: fastp at Q25, MiXCR clone calling, in-frame beta chains kept. Under each unique CDR3 protein, matching rows form one entry showing the most common genes and DNA. This sample gives hundreds of thousands of distinct CDR3 sequences in total; 10% to 11% of them show up just once. Clones ranked in the top ten supply about 12% of the sample. This sample's time point label indicates: 45 days after influenza vaccine administration. This specimen consisted of PBMCs from blood, obtained around seven weeks after vaccination. The source of these receptors is a man aged 50-60 years who received an inactivated influenza vaccine. Donor details come from another sample of the same person, matched by shared clones.

The sample holds a few counts of this clonotype. The rearrangement uses TRBV20-1 and TRBJ2-7; 7 nucleotides align to TRBD1. The CDR3 extends over 13 amino acids. Germline V gene sequence: CDR1 DFQATT, CDR2 SNEGSKA (reference sequence). V was clipped by 5 bases and J by 2 bases; unmatched bases: 6. CDR3 DNA: TGCAGTGCTGTCAGGGGGTCAACCTACGAGCAGTACTTC. Its protein is CSAVRGSTYEQYF.

The rearrangement uses TRBV20-1 and TRBJ1-1, with D tentatively TRBD1 (6 bases). Trimming removed 0 bases at V and 4 bases at J, with 15 bases between. In germline, CDR1 is DFQATT, CDR2 SNEGSKA (reference sequence). The CDR3 is 15 amino acids. This CDR3 is CSARDTGKGVTEAFF. The CDR3 DNA sequence: TGCAGTGCTAGAGATACTGGCAAGGGGGTCACTGAAGCTTTCTTT.

The chain joins TRBV20-1 to TRBJ2-7; D is perhaps TRBD2 (5 bases). V lost 3 bases to trimming and J lost 3 bases, with 18 bases between them. The CDR3 sequence is 15 residues long. CDR1 and CDR2 (germline): DFQATT, SNEGSKA (reference sequence). The DNA for the CDR3 is TGCAGTGCTAGTCGCGAGGGATGGCCTCACTACGAGCAGTACTTC. Protein: CSASREGWPHYEQYF.

This clonotype was counted a few times. The gene calls are TRBV28 and TRBJ1-2; D call uncertain. The CDR3 covers 17 residues. The V end was cut by 0 bases, the J end by 1 base, with 15 bases between. Per the germline V gene, CDR1 is MDHEN and CDR2 is SYDVKM. The CDR3 DNA reads as TGTGCCAGCAGTTTATGGGTGGATGGGTTTAGTAACTATGGCTACACCTTC. As protein: CASSLWVDGFSNYGYTF.

This chain connects TRBV6-2 or TRBV6-3 to TRBJ1-1; possible D gene TRBD1, 5 bases. The CDR3 runs to 13 residues. Per the germline V gene, CDR1 is MNHEY and CDR2 is SVGEGT. V was shortened by 4 bases and J by 5 bases, with 11 bases between the two germline ends. CDR3 nucleotides: TGTGCCAGCAGTTTCCGGGACGGAACTGAAGCTTTCTTT. Protein product: CASSFRDGTEAFF.

The rearrangement joins TRBV2 to TRBJ1-5; no reliable D call. CDR1 is SNHLY, CDR2 FYNNEI, per germline. The CDR3 is made up of 14 amino acids. The V and J ends lost 4 bases and 2 bases respectively, with 9 bases between them. CDR3 residues: CASSGVDGNQPQHF. Here the CDR3 DNA reads TGTGCCAGCAGTGGAGTGGACGGCAATCAGCCCCAGCATTTT.

The J gene is TRBJ2-7, the V gene TRBV3-1; D is unclear. Germline V CDR1 and CDR2: LGHDT, YNNKEL (reference sequence). The V end was cut by 10 bases, the J end by 2 bases, with 21 bases between. The CDR3 has 15 residues. Here the CDR3 DNA reads TGTGCCACCACCCAAGGGATCAGTTCTGCCTACGAGCAGTACTTC. Amino acid sequence: CATTQGISSAYEQYF.

This clonotype was seen many times. The V gene is TRBV5-1, the J gene TRBJ2-3; the match to TRBD2 covers 8 bases. From germline, CDR1 is SGHRS and CDR2 YFSETQ. The CDR3 spans 15 residues. The V gene end was trimmed by 5 bases and the J gene end by 0 bases; junction bases not matched to a gene: 5. The CDR3 nucleotides read TGCGCCAGCAGTGATCCTAGCGGGAGCACAGATACGCAGTATTTT. It codes for CASSDPSGSTDTQYF.

The chain couples TRBV18 to TRBJ2-5; D may correspond to TRBD1 or TRBD2 (7 bases each). CDR1 is KGHSH, CDR2 LQKENI, per germline. This CDR3 is built from 13 residues. Trimming cost V 8 bases and J 2 bases, with 12 bases left between them. The CDR3 DNA reads TGTGCCAGCGGGAGGGACAGACAAGAGACCCAGTACTTC. Translated: CASGRDRQETQYF.

In this sample, this clonotype turned up many times. The chain joins TRBV7-9 to TRBJ2-7; the D gene is possibly TRBD1 (6 bases). Germline lookup yields CDR1 SEHNR and CDR2 FQNEAQ (reference sequence). The V and J ends lost 5 bases and 4 bases respectively, with 9 bases between them. This CDR3 spans 12 amino acids. CDR3 nucleotide sequence: TGTGCCAGCAGCGAAAGGGGGTACGAGCAGTACTTC. Protein product: CASSERGYEQYF.

The chain couples TRBV7-2 to TRBJ2-5, with D perhaps being TRBD1 or TRBD2 (6 bases each). This CDR3 is 15 amino acids long. Germline V gene data show CDR1 as SGHTA and CDR2 as FQGNSA. Deletions cut 2 bases from V and 2 bases from J, with 12 bases between. As DNA, the CDR3 is TGTGCCAGCAGCTTAATCGGAGGGGGGCAAGAGACCCAGTACTTC. It translates to CASSLIGGGQETQYF.

A few counts support this clonotype. V gene TRBV28 combines with J gene TRBJ2-1; TRBD1 aligns across 9 bases. Germline assignment: CDR1 MDHEN and CDR2 SYDVKM. V dropped 7 bases and J dropped 7; count of bases not matched to a gene: 11. CDR3 size: 15 residues. The CDR3 sequence is CASTAAGTGINEQFF. In nucleotides, the CDR3 is TGTGCCAGCACCGCGGCCGGGACAGGGATAAATGAGCAGTTCTTC.

This clonotype was found many times. V gene TRBV7-2 combines with J gene TRBJ1-5, with 7 bases that match TRBD1. Germline-derived CDR1 and CDR2 are SGHTA and FQGNSA. This CDR3 is 14 amino acids long. V was pared by 1 base and J by 7 bases, with 4 bases of the junction left unmatched. CDR3 nucleotides: TGTGCCAGCAGCTTAGAGACAGGGAGGCAGCCCCAGCATTTT. Translation gives CASSLETGRQPQHF. The variable domain in full, with the rest retrieved from reference TRBV7-2 and TRBJ1-5, is GAGVSQSPSNKVTEKGKDVELRCDPISGHTALYWYRQSLGQGLEFLIYFQGNSAPDKSGLPSDRFSAERTGGSVSTLTIQRTQQEDSAVYLCASSLETGRQPQHFGDGTRLSIL.

Worth noting for this clonotype: No DNA is shown, since the ends of the CDR3 on it are uncertain; the CDR3 is the one TCRdb lists. The chain combines TRBV10-3 with TRBJ2-7. The length of the CDR3 is 14 amino acids, counting both ends. Germline CDR1 ENHRY, CDR2 SYGVKD. The CDR3 sequence is CAISESVPAKEQYF.

This clonotype was counted only a few times. J is TRBJ2-2 and V is TRBV29-1; 10 bases are shared with TRBD1. The V gene's germline CDR1 is SQVTM and CDR2 ANQGSEA. V gave up 6 bases and J gave up 4 bases; unmatched junction bases: 8. This CDR3 is 15 amino acids long. The DNA of the CDR3 is TGCAGCGTCGCCGGGACAGGGGTGGGCACCGGGGAGCTGTTTTTT. Amino acid sequence: CSVAGTGVGTGELFF.